This T cell receptor (beta chain) derives from a study of blood T cells in healthy people across ages. This clonotype has only a few counts. Combining a sample-barcoded 5' primer with a J-beta primer mix, a second PCR ran for about 6 to 12 cycles. TCRdb reanalysed the 5' RACE reads using MiXCR and keeps one entry per CDR3 protein. The top ten clones hold about a tenth of a sample with more than 900,000 distinct CDR3 sequences, 25% to 30% of them seen once. Every donor contributed about 10 milliliters of peripheral blood by blood draw. Germline CDR1 SNHLY, CDR2 FYNNEI. CDR3 length: 15 amino acids. V dropped 4 bases and J dropped 10 bases, with 20 bases sitting between them. This sample was shared with a second study, whose subject was T cells of mothers and their children.

The source of this sequence is a woman aged 40 to 49 in good health. The rearrangement uses TRBV2 and TRBJ2-1; D might be TRBD1 or TRBD2, each matching 5 bases. The sequenced sample consisted of blood. Here the CDR3 reads CASSAAPRGRGEQFF. The CDR3 DNA reads TGTGCCAGCAGTGCCGCTCCCCGGGGCCGGGGCGAGCAGTTCTTC.